One and the same sample provided the 3 T cell receptor beta chains below, sequenced in a study of blood T cell repertoires in COVID-19. Sequenced by immunoSEQ multiplex PCR; TCRdb stores in-frame clones only, minus some. The repertoire holds roughly 190,000 clones, with 83% as singletons. The material sequenced was peripheral blood. The receptors were sampled from a woman aged 40 to 50 with acute or convalescent COVID-19.

The chain employs TRBV2 and TRBJ1-2, with D maybe TRBD1 (6 bases). The CDR3 spans 14 residues. The V gene lost 6 bases and the J gene lost 4 bases, with 15 bases spanning the gap. CDR1 and CDR2 (germline): SNHLY, FYNNEI. The DNA for the CDR3 is TGTGCCAGCAGATGGACAGAAGGCGTCTATGGCTACACCTTC. Translation gives CASRWTEGVYGYTF.

V usage is TRBV11-2 and J usage is TRBJ2-4, with a possible D match to TRBD2 (7 bases). The V and J ends lost 2 bases and 8 bases respectively, with 13 bases between them. CDR3 length equals 14 residues. CDR1 and CDR2 from the germline V gene are SGHAT and FQNNGV. The CDR3 sequence: CASSLKGGRDIQYF. In DNA, the CDR3 is TGTGCCAGCAGCTTAAAAGGGGGGAGGGACATTCAGTACTTC.

The chain uses TRBV19 and TRBJ2-7, with TRBD2 matching over 8 bases. The CDR3 loop spans 16 amino acids. The V and J ends lost 4 bases and 0 bases, in that order; junction bases with no gene match: 8. Per germline, CDR1 LNHDA and CDR2 SQIVND (reference sequence). The CDR3 sequence is CASSTAGGPSSYEQYF. CDR3 sequence (DNA): TGTGCCAGTAGTACGGCGGGAGGACCTTCCTCCTACGAGCAGTACTTC.